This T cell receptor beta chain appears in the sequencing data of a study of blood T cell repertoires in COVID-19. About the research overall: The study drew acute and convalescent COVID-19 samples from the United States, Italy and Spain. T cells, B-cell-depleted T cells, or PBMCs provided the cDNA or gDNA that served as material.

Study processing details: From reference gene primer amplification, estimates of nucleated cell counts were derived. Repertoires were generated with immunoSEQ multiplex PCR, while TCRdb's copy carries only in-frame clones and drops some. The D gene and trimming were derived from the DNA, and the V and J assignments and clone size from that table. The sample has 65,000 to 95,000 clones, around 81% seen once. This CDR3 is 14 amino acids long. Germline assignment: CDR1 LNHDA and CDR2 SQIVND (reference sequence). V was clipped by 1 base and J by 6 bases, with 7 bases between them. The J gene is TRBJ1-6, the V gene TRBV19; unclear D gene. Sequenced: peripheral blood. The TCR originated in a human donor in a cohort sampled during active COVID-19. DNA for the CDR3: TGTGCCAGTAGTATAGGGCCGATTAATTCACCCCTCCACTTT. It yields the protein CASSIGPINSPLHF.